This is a list of T cell receptor beta chains from one sample in a study of identical twins. Each CDR3 protein gets one entry after TCRdb re-called the 5' RACE reads with MiXCR. The sample records 600,000 to 800,000 distinct CDR3 sequences, 21% being singletons. This same sample was also taken into another study, of T cells expressing NK-cell markers.

Material for sequencing was PBMCs. Receptor source: a woman in her late teens or twenties in good health. CDR3s include the opening cysteine and the closing phenylalanine or tryptophan. Each record gives: V gene, D gene, clone size, J gene, CDR3 DNA, CDR3 protein. A D gene is named only where the DNA matches it firmly. Clone size is not always given. Where it is, it says once, few, many or a class for expanded clones.

>TRBV7-9|.|.|TRBJ1-1
TGTGCCAGCAGCGGACGCGACAGCATGAACACTGAAGCTTTCTTT
CASSGRDSMNTEAFF
>TRBV5-1|.|.|TRBJ2-3
TGCGCCAGCAGCACGGGACTCCTCACAGATACGCAGTATTTT
CASSTGLLTDTQYF
>TRBV29-1|.|.|TRBJ2-6
TGCAGCGTTGCACGAGGGAACTCTGGGGCCAACGTCCTGACTTTC
CSVARGNSGANVLTF
>TRBV20-1|.|.|TRBJ2-7
TGCAGTGCTATCGTACAGGGGTCTTACGGGGGGTCCTACGAGCAGTACTTC
CSAIVQGSYGGSYEQYF
>TRBV29-1|TRBD2|few|TRBJ2-3
TGCAGCGTCGTGACTAGCGGGATTCGGGATACGCAGTATTTT
CSVVTSGIRDTQYF
>TRBV7-6|.|few|TRBJ1-5
TGTGCCAGCAGCTCAGAAGGGGGTCAGCCCCAGCATTTT
CASSSEGGQPQHF
>TRBV12-3/TRBV12-4|TRBD1|few|TRBJ2-3
TGTGCCAGCAGTCCCGACAGGGGATCAGGAGATACGCAGTATTTT
CASSPDRGSGDTQYF
>TRBV7-9|TRBD2|.|TRBJ2-1
TGTGCCAGCAGGGGGCTAAAAGCGGGAGCTCAATTCAATGAGCAGTTCTTC
CASRGLKAGAQFNEQFF
>TRBV27|.|few|TRBJ2-5
TGTGCCAGCGGACATGGAGAGACCCAGTACTTC
CASGHGETQYF
>TRBV11-3|.|.|TRBJ2-1
TGTGCCAGCAGCCACCGGCTATTTCCGGCACTAAGTTTC
CASSHRLFPALSF
>TRBV5-1|.|many|TRBJ1-2
TGCGCCAGCAGCTTGGCCTCGACTAACTATGGCTACACCTTC
CASSLASTNYGYTF
>TRBV6-1|TRBD2|few|TRBJ2-5
TGTGCCAGCAGTCAGAGACTAGCGGGGTTGGAGACCCAGTACTTC
CASSQRLAGLETQYF
>TRBV4-3|.|few|TRBJ2-7
TGCGCCAGCAGCCATCACAGCGGACAGTCGTCCTACGAGCAGTACTTC
CASSHHSGQSSYEQYF
>TRBV4-3|.|.|TRBJ2-7
TGCGCCAGCAGCCAAGAGGCCAGGGGGGCCTACGAGCAGTACTTC
CASSQEARGAYEQYF
>TRBV20-1|.|few|TRBJ1-2
TGCAGTGCTAGCTACTATGGCTACACCTTC
CSASYYGYTF
>TRBV12-3/TRBV12-4|.|.|TRBJ2-1
TGTGCCAGCAGTTTGGCGTGGGGGGTGAGCAATGAGCAGTTCTTC
CASSLAWGVSNEQFF
>TRBV11-2|TRBD2|.|TRBJ2-3
TGTGCCAGCAGCTCCCTAGCGGGAGGCCGCACAGATACGCAGTATTTT
CASSSLAGGRTDTQYF
>TRBV7-2|TRBD2|.|TRBJ2-2
TGTGCCAGCAGCCCCCGTGGGACGGGAGGGCCTAACGGGGAGCTGTTTTTT
CASSPRGTGGPNGELFF
>TRBV29-1|.|many|TRBJ2-2
TGCAGCGTTAGGTTAGGGTTCGAGCTGTTTTTT
CSVRLGFELFF
>TRBV20-1|TRBD2|.|TRBJ2-3
TGCAGTGCTAGCGGGACTAGCGGGGCTAGCACAGATACGCAGTATTTT
CSASGTSGASTDTQYF
>TRBV5-5|.|many|TRBJ2-3
TGTGCCAGCAGCTTGTGGGGGTCAGATACGCAGTATTTT
CASSLWGSDTQYF
>TRBV11-2|.|many|TRBJ2-1
TGTGCCAGCAGCCCCGGCAGGGGGGGCAATGAGCAGTTCTTC
CASSPGRGGNEQFF
>TRBV5-1|TRBD1|many|TRBJ1-4
TGCGCCAGCAGCTTGGCAGGGGGCTTAAATGAAAAACTGTTTTTT
CASSLAGGLNEKLFF
>TRBV6-5|TRBD2|few|TRBJ2-1
TGTGCCAGCAGTTACTCGTCCCTAGCGGGAGGGCTGGGAAATGAGCAGTTCTTC
CASSYSSLAGGLGNEQFF
>TRBV18|.|few|TRBJ2-6
TGTGCCAGCTTCAATCCCAATGATGGGGCCAACGTCCTGACTTTC
CASFNPNDGANVLTF
>TRBV12-3/TRBV12-4|TRBD1|many|TRBJ1-2
TGTGCCAGCAGTCTCCGGGCGAGACAGGGGGGTACCTATGGCTACACCTTC
CASSLRARQGGTYGYTF
>TRBV20-1|TRBD2|few|TRBJ2-1
TGCAGTGCCCCGCCTCGGCTAGCGGGAACTTACAATGAGCAGTTCTTC
CSAPPRLAGTYNEQFF
>TRBV24-1|TRBD1|.|TRBJ2-3
TGTGCCACCAGTGACAGCTCCGTGGGACAGGGGGTCACAGATACGCAGTATTTT
CATSDSSVGQGVTDTQYF
>TRBV6-1|.|few|TRBJ2-4
TGTGCCAGCAGTGAAGGGTCGAGGGGATGGGACATTCAGTACTTC
CASSEGSRGWDIQYF
>TRBV27|.|few|TRBJ1-6
TGTGCCAGCACCTCCTTGGGGCTACACTATAATTCACCCCTCCACTTT
CASTSLGLHYNSPLHF
>TRBV5-1|.|few|TRBJ1-1
TGCGCCAGCAGCTTCCATTTGAGAGGGACTGAAGCTTTCTTT
CASSFHLRGTEAFF
>TRBV9|.|.|TRBJ2-1
TGTGCCAGCAGCGTAGGACCGGACTCTACCTACAATGAGCAGTTCTTC
CASSVGPDSTYNEQFF
>TRBV7-9|.|.|TRBJ2-2
TGTGCCAGCAGCCTGCCTAACGCGAACACCGGGGAGCTATTTTTT
CASSLPNANTGELFF
>TRBV9|.|.|TRBJ2-3
TGTGCCAGCAGCGTAGTCCCAGCCACAGATACGCAGTATTTT
CASSVVPATDTQYF
>TRBV20-1|.|few|TRBJ2-1
TGCAGTGCTAGAGAATTCTCGGGTGAGCAGTTCTTC
CSAREFSGEQFF
>TRBV5-5|TRBD1|.|TRBJ2-1
TGTGCCAGCGCTCGGGACAGCCTGAATGAGCAGTTCTTC
CASARDSLNEQFF
>TRBV20-1|.|few|TRBJ2-7
TGCAGTGCTAGAGATAAGGTATCAGCCTCCTACGAGCAGTACTTC
CSARDKVSASYEQYF
>TRBV12-5|.|.|TRBJ1-1
TGTGCTAGTGGTCAAGGAGCTCTGAACACTGAAGCTTTCTTT
CASGQGALNTEAFF
>TRBV9|TRBD1|.|TRBJ2-2
TGTGCCAGCAGCGGTCCACAGGGGGAGGACACCGGGGAGCTGTTTTTT
CASSGPQGEDTGELFF
>TRBV6-2/TRBV6-3|TRBD2|.|TRBJ2-5
TGTGCCAGCAGTTCCCTGACTAGCGGGGAAGAAGAGACCCAGTACTTC
CASSSLTSGEEETQYF
>TRBV25-1|.|few|TRBJ2-7
TGTGCCAGCAGTGATCAGGGGCGCTCCTACGAGCAGTACTTC
CASSDQGRSYEQYF
>TRBV6-2/TRBV6-3|.|.|TRBJ2-2
TGTGCCAGCAGCCCAACTCCTGGACGTCACGCGAACACCGGGGAGCTGTTTTTT
CASSPTPGRHANTGELFF
>TRBV24-1|.|many|TRBJ2-1
TGTGCCACCAGTGATTCCCCAGGGGAAGAGCAGTTCTTC
CATSDSPGEEQFF
>TRBV7-2|.|few|TRBJ2-3
TGTGCCAGCAGCTTAATTCGGGCAGATACGCAGTATTTT
CASSLIRADTQYF
>TRBV27|.|.|TRBJ2-3
TGTGCCAGCAGTTTCGTGGGGGACACAGATACGCAGTATTTT
CASSFVGDTDTQYF
>TRBV20-1|TRBD2|.|TRBJ2-1
TGCAGTGCGATAGGACTAGTCTTCCACAATGAGCAGTTCTTC
CSAIGLVFHNEQFF
>TRBV5-6|.|many|TRBJ2-1
TGTGCCAGCAGCTTTGGAGCTGGCAATGAGCAGTTCTTC
CASSFGAGNEQFF
>TRBV27|TRBD2|few|TRBJ2-7
TGTGCCAGCAGCATGACTAGCGGGAGGATTTCTTCCTACGAGCAGTACTTC
CASSMTSGRISSYEQYF
>TRBV14|TRBD1|.|TRBJ2-1
TGTGCCAGCAGCCAAATCCAGGGGGCCTACAATGAGCAGTTCTTC
CASSQIQGAYNEQFF
>TRBV5-1|TRBD1|few|TRBJ2-7
TGCGCCAGCAGCTTGGGACAGGGGGTCGAGCAGTACTTC
CASSLGQGVEQYF
>TRBV7-2|.|.|TRBJ1-4
TGTGCCAGCAGCTTAGTGGGGAAACTGTTTTTT
CASSLVGKLFF